What follows describes a single TCR beta chain. Its cognate antigen is unknown. This record comes from a study of T cell responses to AZD1222 COVID-19 vaccine. Study-wide findings and caveats: Close to half of spike-specific TCRs reportedly recognize unmutated variant regions.

Profiled with immunoSEQ multiplex PCR; TCRdb holds only in-frame clones, not every one. The table lists around 160,000 clones, around nine tenths of them singletons. Here the sequenced sample was peripheral blood, taken on day 0 of MenACWY control vaccination. This receptor was obtained from an adult in good health.

CDR3 residues: CASSQVGRTGLGNTIYF. DNA of the CDR3: TGTGCCAGCAGCCAAGTAGGCCGGACAGGGCTCGGAAACACCATATATTTT. The chain is built from TRBV3-1 (or the pseudogene TRBV3-2) and TRBJ1-3; TRBD1 agrees at 8 bases. Germline lookup yields CDR1 LGHDT and CDR2 YNNKEL (reference sequence). V shed 1 base, J shed 4 bases, and the junction held 9 bases outside the gene matches. The CDR3 loop spans 17 amino acids.